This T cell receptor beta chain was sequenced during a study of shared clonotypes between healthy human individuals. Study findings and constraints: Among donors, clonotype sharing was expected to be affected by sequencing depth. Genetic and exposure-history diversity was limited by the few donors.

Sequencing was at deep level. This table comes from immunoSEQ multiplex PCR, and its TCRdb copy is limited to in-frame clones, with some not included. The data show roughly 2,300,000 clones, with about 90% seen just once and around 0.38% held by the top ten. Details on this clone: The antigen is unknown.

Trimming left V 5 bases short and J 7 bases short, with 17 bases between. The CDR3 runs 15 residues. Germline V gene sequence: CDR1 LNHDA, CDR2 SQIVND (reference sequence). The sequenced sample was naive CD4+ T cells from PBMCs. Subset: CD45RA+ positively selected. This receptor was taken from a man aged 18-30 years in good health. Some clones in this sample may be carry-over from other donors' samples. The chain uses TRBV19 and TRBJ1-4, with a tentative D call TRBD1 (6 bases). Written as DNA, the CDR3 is TGTGCCAGTAGTGCTGGCGGGGGGCTAGGTGAAAAACTGTTTTTT. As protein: CASSAGGGLGEKLFF.